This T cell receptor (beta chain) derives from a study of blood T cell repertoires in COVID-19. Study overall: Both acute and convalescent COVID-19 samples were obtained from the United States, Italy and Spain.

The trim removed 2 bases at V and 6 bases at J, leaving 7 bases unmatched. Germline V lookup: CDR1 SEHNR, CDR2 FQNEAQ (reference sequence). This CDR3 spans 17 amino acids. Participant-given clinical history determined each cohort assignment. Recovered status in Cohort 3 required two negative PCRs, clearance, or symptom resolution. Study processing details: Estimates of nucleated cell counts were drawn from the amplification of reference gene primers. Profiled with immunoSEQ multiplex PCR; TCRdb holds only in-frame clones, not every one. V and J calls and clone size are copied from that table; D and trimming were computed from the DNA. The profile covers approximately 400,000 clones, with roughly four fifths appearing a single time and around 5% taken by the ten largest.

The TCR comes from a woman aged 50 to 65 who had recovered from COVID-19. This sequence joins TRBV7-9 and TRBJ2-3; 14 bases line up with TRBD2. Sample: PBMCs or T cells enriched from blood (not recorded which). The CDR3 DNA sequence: TGTGCCAGCAGCTTATTCGGGACTAGCGGGAGTTGGGATACGCAGTATTTT. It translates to CASSLFGTSGSWDTQYF.